This TCR beta chain was profiled in a study of tumor T cells in aggressive B-cell lymphoma. Method: immunoSEQ multiplex PCR; TCRdb's copy keeps in-frame clones and lacks some. The table includes 1,500 to 2,000 clones, about nine tenths detected once. Looked up from germline, CDR1 is SGDLS and CDR2 is YYNGEE. The CDR3 sequence is 16 residues long. Trimming removed 3 bases from V and 12 bases from J; junction bases left unmatched: 15. The receptor was isolated from an adult with diffuse large B cell lymphoma. Sequences were obtained from tumor tissue. The rearrangement links TRBV9 to TRBJ1-6, with 7 bases identical to TRBD1. CDR3 amino acids: CASSEGGGTEGLPLHF. In DNA form, the CDR3 reads TGTGCCAGCAGCGAAGGGGGTGGGACAGAAGGTCTACCCCTCCACTTT.